What follows describes a single T cell receptor beta chain. Its cognate antigen is unknown. Noted time point: cycle 4 day 1 (C4D1), after around six weeks of nivolumab. Exposure to brentuximab vedotin varied, and each patient had relapsed following autologous stem cell transplantation. This record comes from a study of PD-1 blockade in classical Hodgkin lymphoma. Study results and limitations: Healthy donors were reported to have higher baseline TCR diversity than newly diagnosed patients. The diversity seen at baseline in complete responders resembled that of newly diagnosed patients. Patients who began taking nivolumab under 1 year after ASCT were left out. The CD4+ diversity rise by C4D1 was clearest in complete responders.

The CDR3 covers 13 residues. Germline V CDR1 and CDR2: SSHAT, FNYEAQ (reference sequence). V gave up 4 bases and J gave up 6 bases, with 13 bases separating them. The protocol was immunoSEQ multiplex PCR, while the TCRdb copy is restricted to in-frame clones and leaves out a portion. The table includes about 93,000 clones, around four fifths detected once. The starting material was peripheral blood mononuclear cells (PBMCs), obtained before the fourth cycle of nivolumab. The TCR comes from a human donor with classical Hodgkin lymphoma. The V call is TRBV7-7, the J call TRBJ2-7; D is possibly TRBD1 (6 bases). The CDR3 DNA reads as TGTGCCAGCAGCTCAGACATAGGGGGCGAGCAGTACTTC. It translates to CASSSDIGGEQYF.